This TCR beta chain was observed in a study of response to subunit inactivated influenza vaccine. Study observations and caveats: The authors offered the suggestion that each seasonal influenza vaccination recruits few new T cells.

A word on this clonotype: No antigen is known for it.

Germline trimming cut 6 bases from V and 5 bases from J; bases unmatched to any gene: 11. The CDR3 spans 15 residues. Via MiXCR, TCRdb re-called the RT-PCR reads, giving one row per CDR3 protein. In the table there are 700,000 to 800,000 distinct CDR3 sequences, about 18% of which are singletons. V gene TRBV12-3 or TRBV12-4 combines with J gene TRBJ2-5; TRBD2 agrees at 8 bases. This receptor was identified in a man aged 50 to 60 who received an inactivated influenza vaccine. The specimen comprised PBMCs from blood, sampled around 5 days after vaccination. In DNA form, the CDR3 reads TGTGCCAGCAGCTATGGCGGGGGGCCAACGGAGACCCAGTACTTC. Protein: CASSYGGGPTETQYF.